Below are 21 T cell receptor beta chains sequenced from a single sample in a study of T cells in Graves' hyperthyroidism and ophthalmopathy. Template material for amplifying TCR beta CDR3 regions consisted of RNA transcripts. Using the HTBI primer set, a first-round RT-PCR was run on the TCR CDR3. TCRdb reprocessed the multiplex PCR reads via MiXCR and lists one record per CDR3 protein. The top ten hold roughly 26% of the sample, which has hundreds of thousands of distinct CDR3 sequences, approximately 14% seen once. Sequencing was done on a sample of blood. The receptors shown here come from a woman aged 18-29 years with Graves' hyperthyroidism that later progressed to Graves' ophthalmopathy.

This chain joins TRBV28 and TRBJ2-3, with D perhaps TRBD1 (7 bases). The germline gives CDR1 MDHEN, CDR2 SYDVKM. The V end lost 6 bases, the J end lost 0 bases, and 13 bases lay between the germline ends. This CDR3 is 15 amino acids long. The CDR3 is CASSDQGGSTDTQYF. The CDR3, as DNA: TGTGCCAGCAGCGACCAGGGGGGCAGCACAGATACGCAGTATTTT.

The table lists this clonotype with many counts. V usage is TRBV7-2 and J usage is TRBJ2-1; 8 bases match TRBD1. Germline V lookup: CDR1 SGHTA, CDR2 FQGNSA. This CDR3 is built from 16 residues. Trimming took 5 bases from V and 10 from J; bases not matched to a gene: 16. DNA for the CDR3: TGTGCCAGCAGCCCCGGACAGGGAAGAGTACTGATCGAGCAGTTCTTC. Amino acid sequence: CASSPGQGRVLIEQFF.

This clonotype occurred once. Mismatch with germline at one junction end may stem from a read error. The chain recombines TRBV18 with TRBJ2-7, with 12 nucleotides matching TRBD1. This CDR3 is built from 15 residues. CDR1 and CDR2 (germline): KGHSH, LQKENI. This CDR3 is CASSLRDRGPYEQCF. CDR3 DNA: TGTGCCAGCTCCCTCCGGGACAGGGGGCCCTACGAGCAGTGCTTC.

This rearrangement joins TRBV18 to TRBJ2-5; TRBD1 might be the D (6 bases). In germline, CDR1 is KGHSH, CDR2 LQKENI. The V end lost 3 bases, the J end lost 2 bases, and 25 bases lay between the germline ends. The CDR3 length is 19 residues. CDR3 sequence: CASSPPNPFLDSQQETQYF. For the CDR3, the DNA is TGTGCCAGCTCACCCCCGAACCCCTTCCTGGACAGCCAACAAGAGACCCAGTACTTC.

The J gene is TRBJ2-4, the V gene TRBV19, with D possibly matching TRBD2 (5 bases). The CDR3 is 15 residues long. The V gene's germline CDR1 is LNHDA and CDR2 SQIVND (reference sequence). The V end was cut by 3 bases, the J end by 1 base, with 10 bases between. The CDR3: CASSISGYAKNIQYF. CDR3 nucleotides: TGTGCCAGTAGTATTTCGGGGTACGCCAAAAACATTCAGTACTTC.

The chain joins TRBV28 to TRBJ2-3; TRBD2 is a possible D gene (6 bases). Trimming removed 0 bases from V and 0 bases from J, with 13 bases in between. The CDR3 is 17 amino acids. The germline V gene has CDR1 MDHEN and CDR2 SYDVKM. The CDR3 is CASSLWLAWASTDTQYF. As DNA, the CDR3 is TGTGCCAGCAGTTTATGGCTAGCGTGGGCTAGCACAGATACGCAGTATTTT. Full variable domain (outside the CDR3, taken from reference TRBV28 and TRBJ2-3): DVKVTQSSRYLVKRTGEKVFLECVQDMDHENMFWYRQDPGLGLRLIYFSYDVKMKEKGDIPEGYSVSREKKERFSLILESASTNQTSMYLCASSLWLAWASTDTQYFGPGTRLTVL.

Ten or more counts support this clonotype. The chain employs TRBV11-2 and TRBJ2-1, with 9 bases identical to TRBD1. CDR3 size: 16 residues. Germline assignment: CDR1 SGHAT and CDR2 FQNNGV. The V segment lost 3 bases and the J segment 5 bases; nucleotides outside the gene matches: 8. CDR3 protein: CASSFLRDRDDNEQFF. The CDR3 coding sequence is TGTGCCAGCAGCTTCCTCCGGGACAGGGATGACAATGAGCAGTTCTTC.

This clonotype has a count of ten or more. The chain links TRBV7-2 to TRBJ2-3, with a weak D call TRBD2 (5 bases). Germline V gene sequence: CDR1 SGHTA, CDR2 FQGNSA. Trimming stripped 1 base from V and 0 bases from J, with 14 bases between. CDR3 size: 17 residues. The CDR3 here is CASSLVLVSGSTDTQYF. The CDR3 DNA follows: TGTGCCAGCAGCTTAGTTCTCGTGAGCGGCAGCACAGATACGCAGTATTTT.

Notes on this clonotype: A much larger clonotype is one base distant, so this may be a read error. J is TRBJ1-2 and V is TRBV20-1; possibly TRBD1 for D (5 bases). Per germline, CDR1 DFQATT and CDR2 SNEGSKA (reference sequence). This CDR3 comprises 12 residues. For the CDR3, the DNA is TGCGGTGCTCCCTGGGACAACTATGGCTACACCTTC. Translating gives CGAPWDNYGYTF.

This rearrangement joins TRBV12-3 or TRBV12-4 to TRBJ1-1; D is ambiguous. Trimming pared 5 bases from V and 0 bases from J, leaving 19 bases between. The CDR3 spans 17 residues. The CDR3 coding sequence is TGTGCCAGCAGTACAGCAATTACCGGGGAGCTGAACACTGAAGCTTTCTTT. It translates to CASSTAITGELNTEAFF.

The CDR3 DNA is TGTGCCAGCAGTTATCTTACCAACTTCTACGAGCAGTACTTC. Amino acids: CASSYLTNFYEQYF. The chain has TRBV6-5 and TRBJ2-7, with D hard to call. CDR1 and CDR2 from the germline V gene are MNHEY and SVGAGI. The CDR3 runs to 14 residues. Trimming took 3 bases from V and 3 from J, leaving 12 bases between them.

This clonotype was counted at least ten times. The rearrangement links TRBV11-2 to TRBJ2-1, with D possibly matching TRBD2 (5 bases). Trimming removed 3 bases from V and 6 bases from J, with 24 bases in between. This CDR3 contains 18 residues. CDR1 is SGHAT, CDR2 FQNNGV, per germline. CDR3 bases: TGTGCCAGCAGCTTGGAGATAGTTGGCTTGGAGAGGGTCAATGAGCAGTTCTTC. Its translation: CASSLEIVGLERVNEQFF.

This clonotype came up once. This chain uses TRBV7-9 with TRBJ2-2, with D perhaps matching TRBD2 (5 bases). CDR1 SEHNR and CDR2 FQNEAQ come from the germline V gene (reference sequence). There are 13 residues in the CDR3. V was clipped by 5 bases and J by 6 bases, with 10 bases between them. The CDR3 reads CASSRTSPGELFF. CDR3 nucleotides: TGTGCCAGCAGCCGTACTAGTCCCGGGGAGCTGTTTTTT.

This chain connects TRBV7-2 to TRBJ1-5, with TRBD1 identical over 7 bases. Germline V gene data show CDR1 as SGHTA and CDR2 as FQGNSA. The CDR3 extends over 15 amino acids. The V and J ends lost 5 bases and 6 bases, in that order; junction bases with no gene match: 10. CDR3 residues: CASSLRQGGGQPQHF. The CDR3 DNA follows: TGTGCCAGCAGCCTACGACAGGGCGGGGGTCAGCCCCAGCATTTT.

This clonotype was seen at least ten times. The rearrangement links TRBV5-1 to TRBJ2-1; D gene ambiguous. CDR3 length: 13 amino acids. The germline gives CDR1 SGHRS, CDR2 YFSETQ. V was shortened by 4 bases and J by 6 bases, with 11 bases between the two germline ends. CDR3 loop: CASSPRTVNEQFF. CDR3 nucleotide sequence: TGCGCCAGCAGCCCACGGACGGTCAATGAGCAGTTCTTC.

In its sample, this clonotype was seen many times. The V call is TRBV7-9, the J call TRBJ2-1, with D tentatively TRBD2 (6 bases). CDR1 and CDR2 (germline): SEHNR, FQNEAQ (reference sequence). V shed 1 base and J shed 8 bases, with 12 bases lying between them. This CDR3 comprises 14 residues. CDR3 protein: CASSLVGTPYEQFF. CDR3 sequence (DNA): TGTGCCAGCAGCTTAGTAGGGACTCCTTATGAGCAGTTCTTC. The full variable domain, completed using reference TRBV7-9 and TRBJ2-1, is DTGVSQNPRHKITKRGQNVTFRCDPISEHNRLYWYRQTLGQGPEFLTYFQNEAQLEKSRLLSDRFSAERPKGSFSTLEIQRTEQGDSAMYLCASSLVGTPYEQFFGPGTRLTVL.

In the case of this clonotype: This could be a read error, since a much larger clone is one nucleotide away. This chain uses TRBV30 with TRBJ1-2; TRBD1 might be the D (6 bases). CDR1 and CDR2 (germline): GTSNPN, SVGIG (reference sequence). The length of the CDR3 is 15 residues. CDR3 protein: CAWSVQGLGAHGCTF. CDR3 nucleotide sequence: TGTGCCTGGAGTGTACAGGGTCTGGGTGCACACGGCTGCACCTTC. The whole variable domain, remainder taken from reference TRBV30 and TRBJ1-2, is SQTIHQWPATLVQPVGSPLSLECTVEGTSNPNLYWYRQAAGRGLQLLFYSVGIGQISSEVPQNLSASRPQDRQFILSSKKLLLSDSGFYLCAWSVQGLGAHGCTFGSGTRLTVV.

This clonotype occurred many times. The chain employs TRBV28 and TRBJ2-2; 9 positions agree with TRBD2. J lost 3 bases, V lost 0 bases, and 2 bases had no gene match. Germline V gives CDR1 MDHEN, CDR2 SYDVKM. The CDR3 extends over 16 amino acids. The CDR3, as DNA: TGTGCCAGCAGTTTATGGCGCGGGAGGGACACCGGGGAGCTGTTTTTT. This codes for CASSLWRGRDTGELFF. The full variable domain, in which reference TRBV28 and TRBJ2-2 provide the parts outside the CDR3, is DVKVTQSSRYLVKRTGEKVFLECVQDMDHENMFWYRQDPGLGLRLIYFSYDVKMKEKGDIPEGYSVSREKKERFSLILESASTNQTSMYLCASSLWRGRDTGELFFGEGSRLTVL.

The table lists this clonotype with many counts. Written as DNA, the CDR3 is TGTGCCAGCAGCGGTCTTAGCGGGAGGGCCCTCTACGAGCAGTACTTC. It codes for CASSGLSGRALYEQYF. The chain employs TRBV7-2 and TRBJ2-7; 11 bases fit TRBD2. The CDR3 consists of 16 residues. The germline V gene has CDR1 SGHTA and CDR2 FQGNSA. Trimming removed 5 bases from V and 3 bases from J; junction bases left unmatched: 9.

This clonotype was recorded many times. This chain connects TRBV5-1 to TRBJ2-2; D gene unclear. This CDR3 is built from 16 residues. V was shortened by 0 bases and J by 0 bases, with 9 bases between the two germline ends. The germline CDR1 and CDR2 sequences are SGHRS and YFSETQ. The CDR3 sequence is CASSLAPGSNTGELFF. Here the CDR3 DNA reads TGCGCCAGCAGCTTGGCCCCGGGCTCGAACACCGGGGAGCTGTTTTTT.

This clonotype was observed at least ten times. The CDR3 protein is CASSLPGDWEQFF. The CDR3 nucleotides read TGTGCCAGCAGCCTCCCGGGAGATTGGGAGCAGTTCTTC. The chain combines TRBV28 with TRBJ2-1, with a possible D match to TRBD2 (6 bases). The CDR3 is made up of 13 amino acids. V lost 6 bases and J lost 10, with 16 bases in between. Per germline, CDR1 MDHEN and CDR2 SYDVKM.